This T cell receptor (beta chain) was obtained from a study of blood T cells in healthy people across ages. RNA extraction gave at least 5.5 micrograms of total RNA per sample. A second PCR, run for roughly 7 to 12 cycles, used a sample-barcoded 5' primer plus a J-beta primer mix. TCRdb recomputed calls from the 5' RACE reads with MiXCR, one row per CDR3 protein. The profile shows approximately 850,000 distinct CDR3 sequences, under 55% of them singletons. The CDR3 consists of 16 residues. Between the trimmed V and J ends, which lost 1 base and 8 bases, there was a span of 19 bases. The germline CDR1 and CDR2 sequences are SGDLS and YYNGEE.

This sequence joins TRBV9 and TRBJ2-1; maybe TRBD1 (5 bases). The origin of this receptor is a man in his 60s in good health. The sequenced sample was blood. The CDR3 sequence: CASSVRGHGNNYEQFF. CDR3 DNA: TGTGCCAGCAGCGTACGCGGACACGGAAATAACTATGAGCAGTTCTTC.